The T cell receptor beta chain described here comes from a study of blood T cell repertoires in COVID-19. Study-wide context: Material from acute and convalescent COVID-19 was sourced from the United States, Italy and Spain. T cells, B-cell-depleted T cells, or PBMCs provided the cDNA or gDNA that served as material.

This clone appeared a single time. As handled by the study authors: Nucleated cell number was recorded as an estimate derived from reference gene primer amplification. Generated by immunoSEQ multiplex PCR, the TCRdb table keeps only in-frame clones and is missing some. V, J and clone size derive from that table, while D and trimming were established from the DNA sequence. The table has about 240,000 clones, approximately 80% seen once. Germline V gene sequence: CDR1 KGHSH, CDR2 LQKENI. CDR3 length: 13 amino acids. The V end was cut by 5 bases, the J end by 2 bases, with 9 bases between. V is TRBV18 and J is TRBJ1-1, with D maybe TRBD1 (6 bases). Sequenced: peripheral blood. The TCR sequence derives from a man younger than 45 who had recovered from COVID-19. CDR3 residues: CASSGGQNTEAFF. In DNA form, the CDR3 reads TGTGCCAGCTCAGGGGGCCAAAACACTGAAGCTTTCTTT.